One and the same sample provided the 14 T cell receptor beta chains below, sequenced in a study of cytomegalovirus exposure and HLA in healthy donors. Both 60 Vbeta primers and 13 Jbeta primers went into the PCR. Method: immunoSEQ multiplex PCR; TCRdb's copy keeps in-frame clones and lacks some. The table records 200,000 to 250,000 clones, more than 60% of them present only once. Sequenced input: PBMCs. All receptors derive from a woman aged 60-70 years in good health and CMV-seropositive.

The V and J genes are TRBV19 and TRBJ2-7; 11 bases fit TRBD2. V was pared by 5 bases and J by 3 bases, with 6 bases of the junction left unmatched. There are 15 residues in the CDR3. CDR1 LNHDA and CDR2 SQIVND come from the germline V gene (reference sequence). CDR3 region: CASSLSSGRFYEQYF. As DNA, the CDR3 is TGTGCCAGTAGTCTATCTAGCGGGAGGTTCTACGAGCAGTACTTC.

CDR3 sequence (DNA): TGCGCCAGCATACCTCGGGAATCTCCCCAGTATTTT. Encoded protein: CASIPRESPQYF. V is TRBV10-1 and J is TRBJ2-3; maybe TRBD2 (5 bases). Trimming stripped 7 bases from V and 12 bases from J, with 17 bases between. The CDR3 loop spans 12 amino acids. Germline values: CDR1 WNHNN, CDR2 SYGVQD (reference sequence).

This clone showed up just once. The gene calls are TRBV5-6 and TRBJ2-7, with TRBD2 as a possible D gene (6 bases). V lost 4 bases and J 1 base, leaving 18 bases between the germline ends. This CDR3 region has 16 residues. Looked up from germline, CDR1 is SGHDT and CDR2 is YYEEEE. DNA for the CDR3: TGTGCCAGCAGCCCGGGTGTACGGAGGGTTTCCTACGAGCAGTACTTC. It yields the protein CASSPGVRRVSYEQYF.

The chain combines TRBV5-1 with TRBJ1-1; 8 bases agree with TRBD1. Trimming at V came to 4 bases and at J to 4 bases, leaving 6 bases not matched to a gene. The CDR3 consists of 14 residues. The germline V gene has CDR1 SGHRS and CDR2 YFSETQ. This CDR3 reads CASSASQGGTEAFF. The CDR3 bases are TGCGCCAGCAGCGCATCACAGGGGGGCACTGAAGCTTTCTTT.

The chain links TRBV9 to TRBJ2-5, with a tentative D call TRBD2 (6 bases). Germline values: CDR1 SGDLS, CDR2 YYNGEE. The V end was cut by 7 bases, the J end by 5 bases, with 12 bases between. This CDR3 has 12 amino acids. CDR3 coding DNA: TGTGCCAGCCAAGGGGCGGGGGAGACCCAGTACTTC. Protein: CASQGAGETQYF.

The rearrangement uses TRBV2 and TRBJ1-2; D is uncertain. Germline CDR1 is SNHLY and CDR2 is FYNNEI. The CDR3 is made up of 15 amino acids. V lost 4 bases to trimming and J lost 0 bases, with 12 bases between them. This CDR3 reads CASSVREAPNYGYTF. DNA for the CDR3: TGTGCCAGCAGTGTAAGAGAAGCCCCTAACTATGGCTACACCTTC.

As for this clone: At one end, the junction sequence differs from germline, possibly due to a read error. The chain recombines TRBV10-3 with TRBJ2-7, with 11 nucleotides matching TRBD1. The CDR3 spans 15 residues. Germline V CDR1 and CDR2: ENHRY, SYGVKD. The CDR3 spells CAISSPGQGEVSRHF. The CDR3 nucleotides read TGTGCCATCAGTTCTCCGGGACAGGGGGAGGTAAGCAGACACTTC.

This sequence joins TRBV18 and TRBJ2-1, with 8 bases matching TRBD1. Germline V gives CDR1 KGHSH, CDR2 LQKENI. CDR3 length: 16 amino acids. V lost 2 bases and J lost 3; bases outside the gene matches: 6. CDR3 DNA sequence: TGTGCCAGCTCACCAGGACAGGGAACTTTCTACAATGAGCAGTTCTTC. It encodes CASSPGQGTFYNEQFF.

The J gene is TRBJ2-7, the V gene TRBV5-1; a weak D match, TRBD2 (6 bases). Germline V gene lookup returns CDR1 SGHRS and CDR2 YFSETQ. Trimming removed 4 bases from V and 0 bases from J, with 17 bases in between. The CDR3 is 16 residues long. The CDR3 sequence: CASSAMDGSSSYEQYF. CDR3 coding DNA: TGCGCCAGCAGCGCAATGGACGGGAGCAGCTCCTACGAGCAGTACTTC.

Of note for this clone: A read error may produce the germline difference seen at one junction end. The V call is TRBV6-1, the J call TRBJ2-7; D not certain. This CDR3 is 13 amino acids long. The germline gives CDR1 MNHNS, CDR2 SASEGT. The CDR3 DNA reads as TGTGCCAGCGGTGAAGACATCCTCTACGAGCAGTACTTC. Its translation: CASGEDILYEQYF.

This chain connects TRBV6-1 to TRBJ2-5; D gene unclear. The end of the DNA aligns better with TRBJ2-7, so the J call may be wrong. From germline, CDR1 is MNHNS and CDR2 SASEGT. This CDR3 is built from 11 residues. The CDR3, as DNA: TGTGCCAGCAGTGCCCTCTACGAGCAGTACTTC. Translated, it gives CASSALYEQYF.

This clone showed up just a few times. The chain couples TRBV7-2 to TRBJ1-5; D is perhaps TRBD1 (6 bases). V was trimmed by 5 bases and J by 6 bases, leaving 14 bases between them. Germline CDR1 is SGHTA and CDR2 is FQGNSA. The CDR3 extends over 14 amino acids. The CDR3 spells CASSPDGQFQPQHF. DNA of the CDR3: TGTGCCAGCAGCCCAGACGGACAGTTTCAGCCCCAGCATTTT.

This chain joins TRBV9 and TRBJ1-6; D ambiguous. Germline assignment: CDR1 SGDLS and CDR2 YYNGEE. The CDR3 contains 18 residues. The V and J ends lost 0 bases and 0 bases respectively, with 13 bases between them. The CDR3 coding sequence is TGTGCCAGCAGCGTAGATGGAGGGATTAGCTCCTATAATTCACCCCTCCACTTT. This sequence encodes CASSVDGGISSYNSPLHF.

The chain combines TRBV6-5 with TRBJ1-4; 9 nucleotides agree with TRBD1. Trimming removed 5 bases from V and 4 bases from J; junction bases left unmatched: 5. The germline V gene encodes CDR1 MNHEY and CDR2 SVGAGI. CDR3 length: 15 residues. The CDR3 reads CASSNPGQGNEKLFF. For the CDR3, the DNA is TGTGCCAGCAGTAATCCGGGACAGGGTAATGAAAAACTGTTTTTT.